The 12 T cell receptor beta chains reported below all come from one sample, sequenced in a study of long-term antiretroviral therapy in people with HIV. Investigators performed immunoSEQ version v3.0 at survey level. This table comes from immunoSEQ multiplex PCR, and its TCRdb copy is limited to in-frame clones, with some not included. This sample has roughly 33,000 clones; about 97% occur once, and the top ten carry approximately 2.9%. The sample here was unsorted PBMCs, taken 6.9 years after starting antiretroviral therapy. The source of these receptors is a man younger than 40 with HIV.

The chain uses TRBV19 and TRBJ1-5; the match to TRBD1 covers 8 bases. CDR1 and CDR2 (germline): LNHDA, SQIVND (reference sequence). V lost 6 bases and J lost 2; bases outside the gene matches: 3. The CDR3 extends over 14 amino acids. This chain's CDR3 is CASSVTGGNQPQHF. In nucleotides, the CDR3 is TGTGCCAGTAGCGTGACAGGGGGCAATCAGCCCCAGCATTTT. Full variable domain (outside the CDR3, taken from reference TRBV19 and TRBJ1-5): DGGITQSPKYLFRKEGQNVTLSCEQNLNHDAMYWYRQDPGQGLRLIYYSQIVNDFQKGDIAEGYSVSREKKESFPLTVTSAQKNPTAFYLCASSVTGGNQPQHFGDGTRLSIL.

V usage is TRBV7-6 and J usage is TRBJ2-2; unclear D gene. The CDR3 length is 16 residues. Trimming shortened V by 4 bases and J by 4 bases, and 16 bases separated the two germline ends. Germline assignment: CDR1 SGHVS and CDR2 FNYEAQ. CDR3 nucleotide sequence: TGTGCCAGCAGCTCACCCGACGGAAGAAGCACCGGGGAGCTGTTTTTT. Residues: CASSSPDGRSTGELFF.

J is TRBJ1-5 and V is TRBV19; no reliable D call. The germline V gene encodes CDR1 LNHDA and CDR2 SQIVND (reference sequence). There are 12 residues in the CDR3. The V gene lost 2 bases and the J gene lost 3 bases, with 2 bases spanning the gap. CDR3 sequence (DNA): TGTGCCAGTAGTATAATCAATCAGCCCCAGCATTTT. Protein: CASSIINQPQHF.

This chain connects TRBV27 to TRBJ2-6, with 7 bases aligning to TRBD1. The junction had 10 bases not matched to a gene; V was cut back by 6 bases and J by 8 bases. The CDR3 loop spans 15 amino acids. The germline V gene has CDR1 MNHEY and CDR2 SMNVEV (reference sequence). This chain's CDR3 is CASRRGLIESNVLTF. CDR3 in DNA: TGTGCCAGCAGAAGGGGGCTAATCGAGTCCAACGTCCTGACTTTC.

This clone was found once. This chain links TRBV5-1 with TRBJ1-6; D is unresolved. The germline V gene encodes CDR1 SGHRS and CDR2 YFSETQ. The CDR3 runs 14 residues. V was clipped by 1 base and J by 7 bases, with 9 bases between them. CDR3 bases: TGCGCCAGCAGCTTGAGCAGGCGGAATTCACCCCTCCACTTT. This translates into CASSLSRRNSPLHF.

This chain connects TRBV5-5 to TRBJ1-2; D is unresolved. Trimming took off 1 base at V and 8 bases at J, with 18 bases between the two ends. CDR1 is SGHKS, CDR2 YYEKEE, per germline (reference sequence). CDR3 size: 15 residues. The CDR3 region is CASSLPGTSVLGYTF. The CDR3 DNA is TGTGCCAGCAGCTTGCCGGGAACGTCTGTTTTGGGCTACACCTTC. Complete variable domain (other parts from reference TRBV5-5 and TRBJ1-2): DAGVTQSPTHLIKTRGQQVTLRCSPISGHKSVSWYQQVLGQGPQFIFQYYEKEERGRGNFPDRFSARQFPNYSSELNVNALLLGDSALYLCASSLPGTSVLGYTFGSGTRLTVV.

The V and J genes are TRBV29-1 and TRBJ1-4; D gene uncertain. Germline-derived CDR1 and CDR2 are SQVTM and ANQGSEA. This CDR3 is 15 amino acids long. The germline V and J ends were trimmed by 0 bases and 7 bases, with 15 bases remaining between them. The DNA of the CDR3 is TGCAGCGTTGAAGATCGGAAAGAGGGCGCTGAAAAACTGTTTTTT. Residues: CSVEDRKEGAEKLFF.

The CDR3 nucleotides are TGTGCCAGCAGTTCCCGGAGGGGGACCTACGAGCAGTACTTC. It translates to CASSSRRGTYEQYF. V gene TRBV27 combines with J gene TRBJ2-7, with D possibly being TRBD1 or TRBD2 (6 bases each). The germline V gene has CDR1 MNHEY and CDR2 SMNVEV (reference sequence). The CDR3 sequence is 14 residues long. The V gene lost 4 bases and the J gene lost 2 bases, with 12 bases spanning the gap.

The V gene is TRBV11-1, the J gene TRBJ2-4; D not resolved. Between the trimmed V and J ends, which lost 4 bases and 8 bases, there was a span of 27 bases. The length of the CDR3 is 18 residues. Germline values: CDR1 SGHAT, CDR2 FQDESV (reference sequence). The CDR3 reads CASSSRTELQVYRDIQYF. In nucleotides, the CDR3 is TGTGCCAGCAGCTCCCGGACGGAGCTCCAGGTCTACCGGGACATTCAGTACTTC.

The chain joins TRBV9 to TRBJ1-1; D gene unclear. V lost 0 bases to trimming and J lost 8 bases, with 14 bases between them. Germline V gene data show CDR1 as SGDLS and CDR2 as YYNGEE. CDR3 length: 14 amino acids. The CDR3 reads CASSVDVSVGEAFF. DNA for the CDR3: TGTGCCAGCAGCGTAGACGTCTCGGTCGGGGAAGCTTTCTTT.

The rearrangement joins TRBV5-3 to TRBJ2-7; D ambiguous. TRBV5-3 is filed as an ORF, its function uncertain. Trimming cost V 4 bases and J 4 bases, with 12 bases left between them. This CDR3 is built from 13 residues. CDR3 protein: CARSPQTRYEQYF. Here the CDR3 DNA reads TGTGCCAGAAGCCCTCAGACTCGATACGAGCAGTACTTC.

The chain is built from TRBV7-9 and TRBJ2-2, with TRBD2 matching over 9 bases. The V gene end was trimmed by 2 bases and the J gene end by 4 bases; junction bases not matched to a gene: 14. This CDR3 region has 19 residues. Germline CDR1 and CDR2: SEHNR and FQNEAQ (reference sequence). CDR3 residues: CASSLFPRREGRFTGELFF. Written as DNA, the CDR3 is TGTGCCAGCAGCTTATTCCCTCGGCGGGAGGGCCGGTTCACCGGGGAGCTGTTTTTT.